Below are 20 T cell receptor beta chains sequenced from a single sample in a study of T cell repertoires in cytomegalovirus infection (dated by TCRdb to about 2019). Instrument on record: Illumina HiSeq 1500. TCRdb reprocessing: public reads trimmed at Q25 with fastp, clones called with MiXCR, in-frame beta chains kept. When rows share a CDR3 protein, they turn into one entry using the most common DNA and genes. Across this sample there are 290,000 or so distinct CDR3 sequences, with over 20% seen only once. 11% to 15% of the sample is held by the ten biggest clonotypes. Sequenced: PBMCs. These receptors originate from a human donor in good health (CMV status not recorded). Some clones in this sample may be carry-over from other donors' samples.

The chain has TRBV7-3 and TRBJ2-6; D possibly uses TRBD1 or TRBD2 (5 bases each). The CDR3 has 16 amino acids. Germline V gene data show CDR1 as SGHTA and CDR2 as FQGTGA. Trimming took 2 bases from V and 2 from J, leaving 10 bases between them. CDR3 nucleotide sequence: TGTGCCAGCAGCTTACTTAGGGGAGCTGGGGCCAACGTCCTGACTTTC. It specifies CASSLLRGAGANVLTF.

The chain couples TRBV7-2 to TRBJ2-1, with 8 positions matching TRBD2. Germline V gene data show CDR1 as SGHTA and CDR2 as FQGNSA. The CDR3 loop spans 18 amino acids. The J segment lost 4 bases and the V segment lost 5 bases, leaving 16 bases of the junction unmatched. CDR3 sequence reads: CASSPGAGGTIVYNEQFF. The CDR3 coding sequence is TGTGCCAGCAGCCCCGGGGCGGGAGGCACCATCGTGTACAATGAGCAGTTCTTC.

This clonotype was counted ten times or more. This rearrangement joins TRBV7-6 to TRBJ2-3, with 15 bases that match TRBD2. This CDR3 comprises 17 residues. Germline V gene lookup returns CDR1 SGHVS and CDR2 FNYEAQ. After removal of 4 bases from V and 0 bases from J, the junction contained 2 bases not matched to a gene. The CDR3, as DNA: TGTGCCAGCAGCTGGACTAGCGGGGGGGATAGCACAGATACGCAGTATTTT. Protein: CASSWTSGGDSTDTQYF.

This clonotype was detected many times. V usage is TRBV7-6 and J usage is TRBJ2-1; tentative D call: TRBD1 (6 bases). The V end lost 0 bases, the J end lost 0 bases, and 9 bases lay between the germline ends. The CDR3 loop spans 16 amino acids. Looked up from germline, CDR1 is SGHVS and CDR2 is FNYEAQ. In DNA form, the CDR3 reads TGTGCCAGCAGCTTAGCTCCAGGGGACTCCTACAATGAGCAGTTCTTC. The encoded protein is CASSLAPGDSYNEQFF.

V and J are TRBV11-2 and TRBJ1-2; D is uncertain. The CDR3 is 15 amino acids. Per the germline V gene, CDR1 is SGHAT and CDR2 is FQNNGV. V lost 1 base to trimming and J lost 4 bases, with 13 bases between them. CDR3 in amino acids: CASSLVRGVIYGYTF. The CDR3 DNA reads as TGTGCCAGCAGCTTAGTGCGTGGGGTAATCTATGGCTACACCTTC.

The rearrangement joins TRBV7-8 to TRBJ2-1; D is ambiguous. Germline V gene sequence: CDR1 SGHVS, CDR2 FQNEAQ. V was clipped by 5 bases and J by 0 bases, with 14 bases between them. This CDR3 has 16 amino acids. CDR3 protein: CASSATAASSYNEQFF. The CDR3 DNA is TGTGCCAGCAGCGCTACAGCCGCCTCCTCCTACAATGAGCAGTTCTTC. The whole variable domain, filled in from reference TRBV7-8 and TRBJ2-1, reads GAGVSQSPRYKVAKRGQDVALRCDPISGHVSLFWYQQALGQGPEFLTYFQNEAQLDKSGLPSDRFFAERPEGSVSTLKIQRTQQEDSAVYLCASSATAASSYNEQFFGPGTRLTVL.

The rearrangement links TRBV20-1 to TRBJ1-1; D ambiguous. V lost 2 bases and J lost 8, with 12 bases in between. This CDR3 is built from 12 residues. From germline, CDR1 is DFQATT and CDR2 SNEGSKA (reference sequence). CDR3 sequence: CSARSIGREAFF. CDR3 nucleotides: TGCAGTGCTAGATCGATAGGGAGAGAAGCTTTCTTT.

The CDR3 DNA is TGCGCCAGCAGCGGCGGGGGGGCTAATGAGCAGTTCTTC. Its protein product is CASSGGGANEQFF. The rearrangement links TRBV5-1 to TRBJ2-1, with 9 bases matching TRBD2. The CDR3 covers 13 residues. J gave up 7 bases and V 4 bases, and 3 bases lay outside the gene matches. Germline V CDR1 and CDR2: SGHRS, YFSETQ.

This rearrangement joins TRBV7-8 to TRBJ2-7, with a possible D match to TRBD1 (6 bases). With 5 bases removed from V and 0 bases from J, the gap between germline ends came to 11 bases. This CDR3 has 14 amino acids. Germline V gene lookup returns CDR1 SGHVS and CDR2 FQNEAQ. CDR3 sequence reads: CASSHKTGSYEQYF. The CDR3 DNA is TGTGCCAGCAGCCACAAGACAGGCTCCTACGAGCAGTACTTC.

This clonotype was seen many times. The chain joins TRBV11-2 to TRBJ1-5; weak D call: TRBD1 (5 bases). V was shortened by 4 bases and J by 0 bases, with 10 bases between the two germline ends. The CDR3 is made up of 15 amino acids. The V gene's germline CDR1 is SGHAT and CDR2 FQNNGV. CDR3 nucleotides: TGTGCCAGCAGCTCCGGGGGTTATAGCAATCAGCCCCAGCATTTT. Translation gives CASSSGGYSNQPQHF.

This clonotype has only a few counts. The chain links TRBV6-2 or TRBV6-3 to TRBJ2-3; 13 bases match TRBD2. The V segment lost 7 bases and the J segment 2 bases; nucleotides outside the gene matches: 9. Germline lookup yields CDR1 MNHEY and CDR2 SVGEGT. The length of the CDR3 is 17 residues. CDR3 residues: CASTGLGLAGNTDTQYF. For the CDR3, the DNA is TGTGCCAGCACCGGGCTGGGACTAGCGGGAAACACAGATACGCAGTATTTT.

This clonotype was recorded at least ten times. The chain joins TRBV7-2 to TRBJ2-7, with 10 bases lining up with TRBD1. Germline V lookup: CDR1 SGHTA, CDR2 FQGNSA. The CDR3 is 13 amino acids. Trimming removed 5 bases from V and 5 bases from J; junction bases left unmatched: 3. This CDR3 reads CASSTTGGNEQYV. CDR3 DNA sequence: TGTGCCAGCAGCACGACAGGGGGCAACGAGCAGTACGTC.

This clonotype was counted between two and nine times. One junction end disagrees with the germline gene, perhaps due to a read error. This chain uses TRBV5-1 with TRBJ2-6, with D possibly TRBD2 on 5 matching bases. The CDR3 is made up of 16 amino acids. The V gene's germline CDR1 is SGHRS and CDR2 YFSETQ. In DNA, the CDR3 is TGTGCCAGCAGCTTAGAGGGCAGCTCTGGGGCCAACGTCCTGACTTTC. Translation gives CASSLEGSSGANVLTF.

This clonotype was recorded many times. This sequence joins TRBV7-2 and TRBJ2-5; D gene uncertain. CDR1 is SGHTA, CDR2 FQGNSA, per germline. There are 13 residues in the CDR3. The V end lost 4 bases, the J end lost 0 bases, and 6 bases lay between the germline ends. DNA of the CDR3: TGTGCCAGCAGCTCTGACCACCAAGAGACCCAGTACTTC. It codes for CASSSDHQETQYF. Based on the CDR3 plus reference TRBV7-2 and TRBJ2-5, the full variable domain is GAGVSQSPSNKVTEKGKDVELRCDPISGHTALYWYRQSLGQGLEFLIYFQGNSAPDKSGLPSDRFSAERTGGSVSTLTIQRTQQEDSAVYLCASSSDHQETQYFGPGTRLLVL.

This clonotype was picked up a small number of times. The J gene is TRBJ1-5, the V gene TRBV19; 10 bases map to TRBD1. The CDR3 has 16 amino acids. The trim removed 7 bases at V and 5 bases at J, leaving 11 bases unmatched. CDR1 and CDR2 (germline): LNHDA, SQIVND (reference sequence). CDR3 sequence: CASIGVRQGADQPQHF. The CDR3 coding sequence is TGTGCCAGTATTGGGGTCCGACAGGGGGCCGATCAGCCCCAGCATTTT.

V gene TRBV7-2 combines with J gene TRBJ2-1; D gene unclear. V shed 5 bases and J shed 0 bases, with 8 bases lying between them. Germline V gives CDR1 SGHTA, CDR2 FQGNSA. The CDR3 is 14 amino acids. CDR3 nucleotides: TGTGCCAGCAGCCCCACGGACTCCTACAATGAGCAGTTCTTC. Translated, it gives CASSPTDSYNEQFF.

This clonotype was found a few times. The V gene is TRBV5-6, the J gene TRBJ2-3; 12 nucleotides align to TRBD1. The germline CDR1 and CDR2 sequences are SGHDT and YYEEEE. CDR3 size: 16 residues. Trimming at V came to 4 bases and at J to 4 bases, leaving 7 bases not matched to a gene. CDR3 sequence: CASSLRGTGGADTQYF. The CDR3 nucleotides are TGTGCCAGCAGCCTAAGGGGGACAGGGGGCGCAGATACGCAGTATTTT.

The V call is TRBV12-3 or TRBV12-4, the J call TRBJ2-2; 14 bases agree with TRBD2. Trimming cost V 3 bases and J 6 bases; bases outside gene matches: 6. The CDR3 is 17 amino acids. The CDR3 DNA reads as TGTGCCAGCAGTTTTGGTGGACTAGCGGGAGGAGCCGGGGAGCTGTTTTTT. Its protein is CASSFGGLAGGAGELFF.

Only a few counts were recorded for this clonotype. The V gene is TRBV7-9, the J gene TRBJ2-2; 7 nucleotides agree with TRBD2. The CDR3 has 13 amino acids. Per germline, CDR1 SEHNR and CDR2 FQNEAQ (reference sequence). V trimming: 5 bases; J trimming: 6 bases; junction bases outside the gene matches: 3. The CDR3 loop is CASSLTSAGELFF. The CDR3, as DNA: TGTGCCAGCAGCCTAACTAGCGCCGGGGAGCTGTTTTTT.

This clonotype appeared a few times. This chain connects TRBV7-3 to TRBJ1-3; D is unresolved. CDR3 length: 13 amino acids. Trimming cost V 1 base and J 3 bases, with 4 bases left between them. In germline, CDR1 is SGHTA, CDR2 FQGTGA. CDR3 loop: CASSLKFGNTIYF. The CDR3 region has the DNA TGTGCCAGCAGCTTAAAATTTGGAAACACCATATATTTT.